The rows below give T cell receptor beta chains drawn from one sample of a study of blood T cell repertoires in COVID-19. Assay used: immunoSEQ multiplex PCR; TCRdb lists only in-frame clones, some missing. Among 250,000 to 300,000 clones listed, 70% to 90% were seen once. The material sequenced was peripheral blood. Receptor source: a woman aged 70-85 years with acute or convalescent COVID-19. Both conserved end residues are part of each CDR3. Each record gives: V gene, J gene, CDR3 protein.

TRBV2	TRBJ1-1	CASSKTGAPNTEAFF
TRBV2	TRBJ2-3	CASSDVKRTYTDTQYF
TRBV3-1/TRBV3-2	TRBJ1-2	CASSQWGSGQAFYGYTF
TRBV29-1	TRBJ1-2	CSVWTGGFYGYTF
TRBV19	TRBJ1-1	CASRGRGTQAFF
TRBV28	TRBJ2-7	CASSGGGTGFRKYF
TRBV18	TRBJ1-1	CASSPLRGGDTEAFF
TRBV10-2	TRBJ1-6	CVLALRGVPWNSPLHF
TRBV11-2	TRBJ1-1	CASSPRRGGGTEAFF
TRBV2	TRBJ1-6	CASSTDRGGSPLHF
TRBV5-4	TRBJ1-1	CASSLSRMNTEAFF
TRBV6-1	TRBJ1-4	CASSEPGFRGEKLFF
TRBV7-8	TRBJ1-1	CASRDMVAEAFF
TRBV30	TRBJ1-1	CAWRRVPNTEAFF
TRBV7-8	TRBJ1-2	CASSLAGSEGYTF
TRBV10-3	TRBJ1-2	CAIRGTGNGYTF
TRBV5-4	TRBJ1-2	CASSLDPPTDYGYTF
TRBV5-1	TRBJ1-6	CASSEGGMVSPLHF
TRBV4-1	TRBJ1-1	CASSGGQGNTEAFF
TRBV25-1	TRBJ1-6	CASGLTDRVAYNSPLHF
TRBV5-1	TRBJ1-2	CASSLTPAANYGYTF
TRBV6-5	TRBJ1-1	CASRSQGETEAFF
TRBV11-2	TRBJ1-2	CASSLGQGYYGYTF
TRBV5-8	TRBJ1-1	CASRRDRNTEAFF
TRBV14	TRBJ1-2	CASSHIGQGPYGYTF
TRBV20-1	TRBJ1-1	CSASSPLSNTEAFF
TRBV18	TRBJ2-5	CASSGDRAVGETQYF
TRBV11-2	TRBJ1-1	CASSLATGSQRRTEAFF
TRBV5-6	TRBJ1-2	CASSLEPNYGYTF
TRBV30	TRBJ1-3	CAWRAGSGNTIYF
TRBV5-1	TRBJ2-7	CASSLAGQVTYEQYF
TRBV2	TRBJ1-1	CASRAEQGANTEAFF
TRBV10-1	TRBJ2-3	CASSGASADTQYF
TRBV15	TRBJ1-1	CATSREVGQGTEAFF
TRBV7-9	TRBJ2-2	CASGGQTRTGELFF
TRBV18	TRBJ1-2	CASSPTGQRSLNYGYTF
TRBV18	TRBJ1-1	CASSPVGTVVAFF
TRBV5-1	TRBJ2-7	CASSLAGSYEQYF
TRBV3-1/TRBV3-2	TRBJ1-5	CASSQAARQPQHF
TRBV5-1	TRBJ1-4	CASSLAGGTDEKLFF
TRBV18	TRBJ1-5	CASSHEPLYAQHF
TRBV5-1	TRBJ1-2	CASSLAGQGDGYTF
TRBV7-8	TRBJ1-5	CASSFLNQPQHF
TRBV10-1	TRBJ2-5	CASSSMVGGRETQYF
TRBV5-4	TRBJ1-4	CASSLEGVANEKLFF